Sequencing of this T cell receptor (beta chain) was carried out in a study of T cell responses to AZD1222 COVID-19 vaccine (dated by TCRdb to the early 2020s). Regarding the study in general: TCR sequencing covered more than 230 trial participants: 207 given two doses of AZD1222 and about 26 given two doses of MenACWY control vaccine. Trial participants were enrolled by age into 18-55, 56-69 and 70-plus year subgroups, with about 150, 28 and 57 TCR-sequenced participants respectively.

Worth noting for this clone: Its antigen is still unknown. No base-level quality is on record; no much larger clone is a single base apart.

CDR1 and CDR2, looked up from the germline V gene, are LGHNT and FRNRAP. Clipping removes 3 bases from V and 0 bases from J, with 8 as the unmatched junction base count. From cysteine to phenylalanine, the CDR3 is 17 amino acids long. Only the CDR3 DNA is retained, 51 bases long and in frame from the first base. The CDR3 regions of human TCRbeta chains were subjected to immunosequencing. The authors' pipeline ran thus. TCRs in the repertoires were compared against a reference library of SARS-CoV-2-specific TCRs that had been generated with the MIRA antigen-specificity platform. Breadth was defined as the fraction of unique TCRs that were SARS-CoV-2-associated. Depth was defined as the fraction of total T cells that were SARS-CoV-2-associated. Using the MIRA data, each spike-specific TCR was assigned both to the spike region to which the TCR was reactive and to a CD4 or CD8 class. Log10-transformed breadth and depth values were compared by one-way ANOVA with Sidak's multiple comparisons tests. TCRdb carries this immuneACCESS record with in-frame sequences only. Its versions omit some clonotypes, under half of them owing to an unresolved V gene in the studies checked, with the rest unexplained. That table furnishes V, J and clone size, whereas the DNA furnished D and trimming. The sample table shows 150,000 to 180,000 clones, and 70% to 90% are seen once. 5.5% of the sample is in the top ten clones.

The meaning of the sample's time point label: baseline before first vaccination. Sample treatment or condition, as interpreted from the label and publication: meningococcal conjugate vaccine given as trial control. Vaccinee samples were obtained from the UK trials COV001 and COV002, which included a single-blind randomized controlled phase 2/3 trial of AZD1222 (ChAdOx1 nCoV-19) in healthy adults. For TCRbeta chain sequencing, PBMC samples were collected from trial participants at day 0 and at day 28 after the second dose. Summary of the overall study and its limitations: The vaccine-associated CD4 TCRs covered the entire spike protein, and the dominant responses fell in regions 160-218 and 743-854. Conclusions about previously exposed vaccinees are limited because only a handful of AZD1222 recipients were SARS-CoV-2 seropositive at baseline. The 56-69-year group was small, and its depth increase did not reach significance, likely because of low power. Because no day 14 peak-response samples were available, repertoires were characterized only after the peak T cell response. Participants were mostly white British and included more females than males, and it was suggested by the authors that clonal diversity may have been underestimated. After two AZD1222 doses, spike-specific TCR breadth and depth were significantly higher than at day 0 and than in MenACWY recipients. Epitopes outside the regions mutated in the B.1.351 and B.1.1.7 variants were reportedly recognized by nearly half of the unique spike-specific TCRs.

The V and J genes are TRBV12-5 and TRBJ2-7, and TRBD2 matches 10 of the central bases. Specimen: peripheral blood, collected on day 0 of MenACWY control vaccination. This sequence originates from an adult in good health. The nucleotides read TGTGCTAGTGGTTTTAGAGTAGCGGGAGGAATCTCCTACGAGCAGTACTTC. Its protein product is CASGFRVAGGISYEQYF. Reference TRBV12-5 and TRBJ2-7 genes cover what lies past the CDR3, so the full variable domain is DARVTQTPRHKVTEMGQEVTMRCQPILGHNTVFWYRQTMMQGLELLAYFRNRAPLDDSGMPKDRFSAEMPDATLATLKIQPSEPRDSAVYFCASGFRVAGGISYEQYFGPGTRLTVT.